This TCR beta chain was identified during a study of CD8+CD57+ T cells in acquired aplastic anemia. The template used for profiling TCR beta VDJ and CDR3 was genomic DNA. Via MiXCR, TCRdb re-called the reads, giving one row per CDR3 protein. The sample contains approximately 220,000 distinct CDR3 sequences, around 50% of which appear only once. Overall study results and limits: Sharing between patients and controls was observed for twenty-nine CD8+ CDR3 sequences.

The CDR3 loop spans 13 amino acids. The germline CDR1 and CDR2 sequences are DFQATT and SNEGSKA (reference sequence). An expansion of CD8+CD57+ cells by flow cytometry had been shown in patients chosen for sequencing. A remark on this clonotype: Its antigen remains unidentified. At one boundary the junction diverges from the germline segment, which might be a read error.

The sequence was obtained from a human donor with aplastic anemia. The chain combines TRBV20-1 with TRBJ1-6; D possibly corresponds to TRBD1 (5 bases). The sequenced sample was sorted CD4+, CD8+, or CD8+CD57+ T cells (not recorded which) from PBMCs. In nucleotides, the CDR3 is TGCAGTGCTAGAGATGGCAGGGAAAGGGGTTTTCGCTTT. Encoded protein: CSARDGRERGFRF.